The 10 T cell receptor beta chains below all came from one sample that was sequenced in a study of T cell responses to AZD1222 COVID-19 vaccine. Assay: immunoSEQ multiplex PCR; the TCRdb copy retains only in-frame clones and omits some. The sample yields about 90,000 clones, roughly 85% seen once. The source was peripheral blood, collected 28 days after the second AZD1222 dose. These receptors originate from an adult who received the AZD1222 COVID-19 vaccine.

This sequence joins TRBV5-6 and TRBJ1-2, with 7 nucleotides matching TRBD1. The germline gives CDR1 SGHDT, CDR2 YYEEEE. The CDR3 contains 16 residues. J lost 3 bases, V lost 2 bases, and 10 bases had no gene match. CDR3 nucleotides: TGTGCCAGCAGCTTATGGGGACAGCCAAGCCACTATGGCTACACCTTC. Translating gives CASSLWGQPSHYGYTF.

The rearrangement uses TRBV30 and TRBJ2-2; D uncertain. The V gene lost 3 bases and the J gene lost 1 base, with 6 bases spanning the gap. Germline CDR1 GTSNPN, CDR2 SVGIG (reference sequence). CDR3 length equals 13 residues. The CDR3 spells CAWRTLNTGELFF. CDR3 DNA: TGTGCCTGGAGGACACTGAACACCGGGGAGCTGTTTTTT.

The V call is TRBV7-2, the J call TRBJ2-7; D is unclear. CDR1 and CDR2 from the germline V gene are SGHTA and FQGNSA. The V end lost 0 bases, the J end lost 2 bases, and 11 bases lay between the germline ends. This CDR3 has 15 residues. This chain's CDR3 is CASSLATSAPYEQYF. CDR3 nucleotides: TGTGCCAGCAGCTTAGCGACCAGCGCTCCCTACGAGCAGTACTTC.

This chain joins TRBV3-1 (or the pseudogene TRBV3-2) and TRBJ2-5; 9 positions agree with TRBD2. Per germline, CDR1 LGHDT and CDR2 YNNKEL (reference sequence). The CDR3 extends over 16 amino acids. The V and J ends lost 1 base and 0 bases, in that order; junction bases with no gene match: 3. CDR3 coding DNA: TGTGCCAGCAGCCAAGGGCTAGCGGGAAACCAAGAGACCCAGTACTTC. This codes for CASSQGLAGNQETQYF.

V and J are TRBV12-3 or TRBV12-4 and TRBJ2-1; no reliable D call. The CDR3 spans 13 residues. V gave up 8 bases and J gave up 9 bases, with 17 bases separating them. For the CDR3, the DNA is TGTGCCAGCTCCAGATTTCCGGACCTTGAGCAGTTCTTC. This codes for CASSRFPDLEQFF.

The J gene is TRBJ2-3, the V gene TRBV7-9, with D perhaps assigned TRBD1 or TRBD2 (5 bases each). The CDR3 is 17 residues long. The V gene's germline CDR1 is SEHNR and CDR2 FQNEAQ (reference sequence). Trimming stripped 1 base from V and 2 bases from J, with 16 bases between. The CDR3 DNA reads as TGTGCCAGCAGCTTAGAGGGGTGGGAGCCCGACACAGATACGCAGTATTTT. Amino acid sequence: CASSLEGWEPDTDTQYF.

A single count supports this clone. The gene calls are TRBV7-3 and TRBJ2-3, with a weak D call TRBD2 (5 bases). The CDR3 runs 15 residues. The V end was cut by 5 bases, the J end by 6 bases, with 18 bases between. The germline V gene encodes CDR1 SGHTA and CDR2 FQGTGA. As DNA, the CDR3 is TGTGCCAGCAGCCCCTCACCTAGCTCGACGGATACGCAGTATTTT. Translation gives CASSPSPSSTDTQYF.

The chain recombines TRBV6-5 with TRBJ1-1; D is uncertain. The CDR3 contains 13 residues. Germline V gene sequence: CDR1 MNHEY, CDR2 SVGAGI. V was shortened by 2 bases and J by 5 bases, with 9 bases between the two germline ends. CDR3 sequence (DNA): TGTGCCAGCAGTTACGAGCTGAGGACTGAAGCTTTCTTT. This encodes CASSYELRTEAFF.

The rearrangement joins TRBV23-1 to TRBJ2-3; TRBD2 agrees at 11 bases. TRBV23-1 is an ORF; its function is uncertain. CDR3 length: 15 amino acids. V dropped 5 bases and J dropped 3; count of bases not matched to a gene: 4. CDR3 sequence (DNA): TGCGCCAGCAGTGGGCCTAGCGGGGGGACAGATACGCAGTATTTT. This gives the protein CASSGPSGGTDTQYF.

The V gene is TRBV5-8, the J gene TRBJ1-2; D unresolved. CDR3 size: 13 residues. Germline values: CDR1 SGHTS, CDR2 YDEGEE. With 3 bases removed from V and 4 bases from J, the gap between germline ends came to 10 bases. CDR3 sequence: CASSWTGIYGYTF. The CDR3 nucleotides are TGTGCCAGCAGCTGGACGGGTATCTATGGCTACACCTTC.